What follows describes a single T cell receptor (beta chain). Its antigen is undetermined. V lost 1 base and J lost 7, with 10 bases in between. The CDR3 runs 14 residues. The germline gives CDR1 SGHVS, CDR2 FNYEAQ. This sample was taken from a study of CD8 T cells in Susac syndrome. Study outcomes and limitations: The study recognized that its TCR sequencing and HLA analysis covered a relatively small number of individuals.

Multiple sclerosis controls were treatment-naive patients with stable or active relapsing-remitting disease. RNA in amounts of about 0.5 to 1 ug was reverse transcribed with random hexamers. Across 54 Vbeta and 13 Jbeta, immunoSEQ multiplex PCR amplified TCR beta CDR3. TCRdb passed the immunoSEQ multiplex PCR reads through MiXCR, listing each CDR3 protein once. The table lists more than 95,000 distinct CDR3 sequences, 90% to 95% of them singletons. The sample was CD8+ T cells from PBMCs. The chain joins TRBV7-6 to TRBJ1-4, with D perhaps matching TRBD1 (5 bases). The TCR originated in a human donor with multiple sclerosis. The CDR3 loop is CASSLEWGTEKLFF. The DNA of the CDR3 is TGTGCCAGCAGCTTAGAATGGGGGACTGAAAAACTGTTTTTT.